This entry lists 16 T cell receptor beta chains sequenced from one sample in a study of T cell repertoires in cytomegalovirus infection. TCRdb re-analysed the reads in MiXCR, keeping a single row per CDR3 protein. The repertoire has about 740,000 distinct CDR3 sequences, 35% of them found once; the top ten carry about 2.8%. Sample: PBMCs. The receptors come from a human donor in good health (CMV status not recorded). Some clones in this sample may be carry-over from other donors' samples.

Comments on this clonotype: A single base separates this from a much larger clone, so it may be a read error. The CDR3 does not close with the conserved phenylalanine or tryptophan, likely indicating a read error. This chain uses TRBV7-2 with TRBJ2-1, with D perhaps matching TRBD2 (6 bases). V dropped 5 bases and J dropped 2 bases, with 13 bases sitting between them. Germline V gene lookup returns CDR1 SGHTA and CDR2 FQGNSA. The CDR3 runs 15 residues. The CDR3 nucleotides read TGTGCCAGCAGCCCGACTAGATTACCCTACAATGAGCAGTTCTTA. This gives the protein CASSPTRLPYNEQFL.

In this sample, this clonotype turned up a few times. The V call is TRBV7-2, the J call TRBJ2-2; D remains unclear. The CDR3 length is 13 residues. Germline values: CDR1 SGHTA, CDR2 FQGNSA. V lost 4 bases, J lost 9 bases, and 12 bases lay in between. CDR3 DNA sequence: TGTGCCAGCAGCTCCCCCCAGCACCGGGAGCTGTTTTTT. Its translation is CASSSPQHRELFF.

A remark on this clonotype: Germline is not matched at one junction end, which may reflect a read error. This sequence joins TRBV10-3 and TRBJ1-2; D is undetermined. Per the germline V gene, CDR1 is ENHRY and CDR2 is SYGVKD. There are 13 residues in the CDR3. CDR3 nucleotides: TGTGCCATCAATGAGGCAGCTAACTATGGCTACACCTTC. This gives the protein CAINEAANYGYTF.

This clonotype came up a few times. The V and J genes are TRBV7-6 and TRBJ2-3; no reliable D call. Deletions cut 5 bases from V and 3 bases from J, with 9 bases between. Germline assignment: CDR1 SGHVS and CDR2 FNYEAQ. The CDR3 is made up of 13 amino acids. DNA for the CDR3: TGTGCCAGCAGCCGCATGGGAACAGATACGCAGTATTTT. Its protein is CASSRMGTDTQYF.

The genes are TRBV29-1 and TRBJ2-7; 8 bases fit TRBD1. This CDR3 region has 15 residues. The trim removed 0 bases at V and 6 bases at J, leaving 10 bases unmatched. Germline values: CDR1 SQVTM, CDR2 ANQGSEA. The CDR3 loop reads CSVEDRIQGAREQYF. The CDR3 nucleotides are TGCAGCGTTGAAGATCGGATCCAGGGGGCGCGCGAGCAGTACTTC.

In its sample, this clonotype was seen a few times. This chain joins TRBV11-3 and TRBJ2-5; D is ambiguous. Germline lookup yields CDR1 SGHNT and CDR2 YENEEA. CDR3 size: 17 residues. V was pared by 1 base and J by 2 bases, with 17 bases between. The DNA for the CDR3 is TGTGCCAGCAGCTTAGGGGCCCGGGCTCCTGGACAAGAGACCCAGTACTTC. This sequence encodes CASSLGARAPGQETQYF. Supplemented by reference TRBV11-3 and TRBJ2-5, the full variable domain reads EAGVVQSPRYKIIEKKQPVAFWCNPISGHNTLYWYLQNLGQGPELLIRYENEEAVDDSQLPKDRFSAERLKGVDSTLKIQPAELGDSAVYLCASSLGARAPGQETQYFGPGTRLLVL.

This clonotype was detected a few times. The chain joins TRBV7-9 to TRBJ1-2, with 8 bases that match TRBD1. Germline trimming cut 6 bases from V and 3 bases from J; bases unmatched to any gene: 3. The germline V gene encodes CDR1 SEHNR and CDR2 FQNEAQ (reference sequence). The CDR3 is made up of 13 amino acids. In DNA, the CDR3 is TGTGCCAGCAGGACGGACAGGGACTATGGCTACACCTTC. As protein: CASRTDRDYGYTF. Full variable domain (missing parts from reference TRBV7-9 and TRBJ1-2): DTGVSQNPRHKITKRGQNVTFRCDPISEHNRLYWYRQTLGQGPEFLTYFQNEAQLEKSRLLSDRFSAERPKGSFSTLEIQRTEQGDSAMYLCASRTDRDYGYTFGSGTRLTVV.

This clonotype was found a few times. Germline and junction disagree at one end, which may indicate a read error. The CDR3, as DNA: TGTGCCAGCAGCCCGGGGGACCTCGCGTGGCTCTTC. Translating gives CASSPGDLAWLF. The chain couples TRBV7-2 to TRBJ2-7; possibly TRBD2 for D (6 bases). Germline CDR1 reads SGHTA; CDR2 reads FQGNSA. This CDR3 region has 12 residues.

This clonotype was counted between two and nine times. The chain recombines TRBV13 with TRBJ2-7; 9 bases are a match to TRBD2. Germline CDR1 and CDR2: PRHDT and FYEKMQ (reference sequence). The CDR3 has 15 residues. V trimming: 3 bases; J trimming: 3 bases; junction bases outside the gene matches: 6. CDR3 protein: CASSFGSGSFYEQYF. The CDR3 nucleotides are TGTGCCAGCAGCTTCGGTAGCGGGAGCTTCTACGAGCAGTACTTC. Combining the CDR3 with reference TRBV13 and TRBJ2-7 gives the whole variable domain AAGVIQSPRHLIKEKRETATLKCYPIPRHDTVYWYQQGPGQDPQFLISFYEKMQSDKGSIPDRFSAQQFSDYHSELNMSSLELGDSALYFCASSFGSGSFYEQYFGPGTRLTVT.

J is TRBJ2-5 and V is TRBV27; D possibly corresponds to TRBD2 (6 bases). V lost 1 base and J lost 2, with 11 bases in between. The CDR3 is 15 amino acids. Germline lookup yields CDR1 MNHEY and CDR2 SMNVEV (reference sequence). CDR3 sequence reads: CASSLFKEGQETQYF. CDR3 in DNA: TGTGCCAGCAGTTTATTTAAGGAGGGACAAGAGACCCAGTACTTC.

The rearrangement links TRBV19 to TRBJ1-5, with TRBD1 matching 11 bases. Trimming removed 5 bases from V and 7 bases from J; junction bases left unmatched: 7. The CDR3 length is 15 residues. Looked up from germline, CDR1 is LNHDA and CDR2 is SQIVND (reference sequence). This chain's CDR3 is CASSDWTGGGQPQHF. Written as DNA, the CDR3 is TGTGCCAGTAGTGATTGGACAGGGGGCGGACAGCCCCAGCATTTT.

In nucleotides, the CDR3 is TGTGCCAGCAGCTTTCGGGACAACGATGGCTACACCTTC. Protein: CASSFRDNDGYTF. V usage is TRBV7-9 and J usage is TRBJ1-2, with D tentatively TRBD1 (6 bases). The CDR3 runs 13 residues. Germline V gene sequence: CDR1 SEHNR, CDR2 FQNEAQ (reference sequence). The V end lost 3 bases, the J end lost 6 bases, and 11 bases lay between the germline ends.

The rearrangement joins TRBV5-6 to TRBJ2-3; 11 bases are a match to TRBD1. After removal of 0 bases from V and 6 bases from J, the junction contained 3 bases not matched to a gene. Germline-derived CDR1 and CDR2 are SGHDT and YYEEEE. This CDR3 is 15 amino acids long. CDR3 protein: CASSLVGQGADTQYF. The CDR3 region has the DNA TGTGCCAGCAGCTTGGTAGGACAGGGGGCTGATACGCAGTATTTT.

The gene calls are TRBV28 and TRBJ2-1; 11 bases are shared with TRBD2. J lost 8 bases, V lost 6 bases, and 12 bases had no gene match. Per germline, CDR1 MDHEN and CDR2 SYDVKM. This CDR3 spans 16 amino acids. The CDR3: CASRISGRATKDEQFF. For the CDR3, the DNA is TGTGCCAGCAGAATTAGCGGGAGGGCGACAAAAGATGAGCAGTTCTTC.

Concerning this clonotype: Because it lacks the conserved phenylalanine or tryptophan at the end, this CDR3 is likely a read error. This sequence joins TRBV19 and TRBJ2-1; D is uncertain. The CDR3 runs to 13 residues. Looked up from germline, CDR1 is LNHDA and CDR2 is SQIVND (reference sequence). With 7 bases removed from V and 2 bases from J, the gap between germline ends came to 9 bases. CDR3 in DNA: TGTGCCAGTACGGATGAAACCTACAATGAGCAGTTCTTA. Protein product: CASTDETYNEQFL.

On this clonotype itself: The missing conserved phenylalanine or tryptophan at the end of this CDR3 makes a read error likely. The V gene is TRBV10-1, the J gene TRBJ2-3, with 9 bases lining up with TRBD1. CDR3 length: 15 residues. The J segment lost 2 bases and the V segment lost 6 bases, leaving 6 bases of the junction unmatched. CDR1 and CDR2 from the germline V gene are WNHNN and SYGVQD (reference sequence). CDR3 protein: CASRAGTGTTDTQYL. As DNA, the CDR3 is TGCGCCAGCAGAGCCGGGACAGGGACCACAGATACGCAGTATTTG.